Below are 10 T cell receptor beta chains sequenced from a single sample in a study of T cells in Graves' hyperthyroidism and ophthalmopathy. Template material for amplifying TCR beta CDR3 regions consisted of RNA transcripts. A set of HTBI primers served as the primers for a first-round RT-PCR of the TCR CDR3. TCRdb itself ran the multiplex PCR reads through MiXCR, one entry per CDR3 protein. The table has hundreds of thousands of distinct CDR3 sequences, approximately 15% seen once. Source material: blood. The receptors originated from a woman in her thirties or forties with Graves' ophthalmopathy.

The chain recombines TRBV11-2 with TRBJ2-1; TRBD1 matches at 9 bases. Germline V gene data show CDR1 as SGHAT and CDR2 as FQNNGV. The CDR3 spans 14 residues. V lost 3 bases and J lost 10; bases outside the gene matches: 7. Here the CDR3 reads CASSFPGQGFEQFF. The CDR3 DNA is TGTGCCAGCAGCTTTCCGGGACAGGGTTTCGAGCAGTTCTTC.

This clonotype appeared many times. The chain links TRBV20-1 to TRBJ2-3; 7 nucleotides agree with TRBD2. CDR1 is DFQATT, CDR2 SNEGSKA, per germline (reference sequence). Germline trimming cut 8 bases from V and 2 bases from J; bases unmatched to any gene: 7. The CDR3 has 13 residues. In nucleotides, the CDR3 is TGCAGTCTACTAGCGCCTATCACAGATACGCAGTATTTT. This gives the protein CSLLAPITDTQYF.

This clonotype was picked up many times. The V and J genes are TRBV11-1 and TRBJ2-7; 10 bases match TRBD1. The length of the CDR3 is 15 residues. Trimming removed 1 base from V and 2 bases from J; junction bases left unmatched: 2. Per the germline V gene, CDR1 is SGHAT and CDR2 is FQDESV (reference sequence). In DNA form, the CDR3 reads TGTGCCAGCAGCTTAGGGGACAGGGGTCCCTACGAGCAGTACTTC. It codes for CASSLGDRGPYEQYF.

The chain combines TRBV6-5 with TRBJ1-3; TRBD1 aligns across 7 bases. CDR1 MNHEY and CDR2 SVGAGI come from the germline V gene. The V segment lost 1 base and the J segment 1 base; nucleotides outside the gene matches: 7. This CDR3 is built from 17 residues. CDR3 region: CASSYYDRVRSGNTIYF. The CDR3, as DNA: TGTGCCAGCAGTTACTACGACAGGGTTCGTTCTGGAAACACCATATATTTT.

V is TRBV20-1 and J is TRBJ1-1; tentatively, D is TRBD1 (6 bases). Trimming removed 1 base from V and 1 base from J, with 7 bases in between. The CDR3 covers 13 residues. The germline CDR1 and CDR2 sequences are DFQATT and SNEGSKA (reference sequence). DNA of the CDR3: TGCAGTGCTAGAGGGGGGCCGAACACTGAAGCTTTCTTT. This codes for CSARGGPNTEAFF.

At least ten counts were recorded for this clonotype. V usage is TRBV7-8 and J usage is TRBJ2-1, with D perhaps matching TRBD2 (6 bases). Germline assignment: CDR1 SGHVS and CDR2 FQNEAQ. V lost 3 bases to trimming and J lost 8 bases, with 26 bases between them. CDR3 length: 18 amino acids. CDR3 in amino acids: CASSFPPSGGALGDEQFF. CDR3 coding DNA: TGTGCCAGCAGCTTCCCTCCCTCTGGAGGGGCATTAGGGGATGAGCAGTTCTTC.

This clonotype has just a few counts. A clone one base away is much larger, so this may be a read error. This chain uses TRBV5-1 with TRBJ1-2; D is unclear. This CDR3 comprises 11 residues. Germline V lookup: CDR1 SGHRS, CDR2 YFSETQ. CDR3 nucleotide sequence: TGCGCCAGCAGCTTGGGAGGTGGCTGCACCTTC. Protein product: CASSLGGGCTF.

This clonotype turned up a few times. Relative to the germline gene, one junction end is altered; a read error may explain this. This chain joins TRBV2 and TRBJ1-4, with TRBD1 matching over 7 bases. Germline CDR1 is SNHLY and CDR2 is FYNNEI. CDR3 length: 14 amino acids. Here the CDR3 reads CASSEAWTGEKLFF. Here the CDR3 DNA reads TGTGCCAGCAGTGAAGCATGGACAGGTGAAAAACTATTTTTT. The full variable domain, rest sourced from reference TRBV2 and TRBJ1-4, is EPEVTQTPSHQVTQMGQEVILRCVPISNHLYFYWYRQILGQKVEFLVSFYNNEISEKSEIFDDQFSVERPDGSNFTLKIRSTKLEDSAMYFCASSEAWTGEKLFFGSGTQLSVL.

This clonotype has a count of ten or more. The V call is TRBV11-2, the J call TRBJ2-3; D could derive from TRBD1 or TRBD2 (6 bases each). The CDR3 runs 15 residues. V shed 5 bases and J shed 1 base, with 13 bases lying between them. From germline, CDR1 is SGHAT and CDR2 FQNNGV. The CDR3 is CASSPAGGRTDTQYF. CDR3 bases: TGTGCCAGCAGCCCGGCCGGGGGCCGCACAGATACGCAGTATTTT.

There are a few counts of this clonotype. The chain recombines TRBV5-4 with TRBJ2-1, with 14 bases aligning to TRBD2. J lost 7 bases, V lost 5 bases, and 8 bases had no gene match. Germline V gene lookup returns CDR1 SGHNT and CDR2 YYREEE (reference sequence). This CDR3 contains 16 residues. The CDR3 region has the DNA TGTGCCAGCAGTTCCAGTTGGACTAGCGGGGGGAATGAGCAGTTCTTC. Amino acids: CASSSSWTSGGNEQFF.